The T cell receptor beta chain under discussion was sequenced for a study of cytomegalovirus exposure and HLA in healthy donors. Regarding the study as a whole: Overall, approximately 150 TCR beta chains were annotated as cytomegalovirus-associated.

This clone was seen a single time. Its specificity is unknown. The CDR3 consists of 14 residues. Germline values: CDR1 SEHNR, CDR2 FQNEAQ (reference sequence). The V gene end was trimmed by 6 bases and the J gene end by 7 bases; junction bases not matched to a gene: 12. The table came from immunoSEQ multiplex PCR; TCRdb's copy has only in-frame clones and leaves some out. The sample holds about 160,000 clones, roughly 89% seen once. The material sequenced was PBMCs. The chain employs TRBV7-9 and TRBJ2-7, with 7 bases that match TRBD1. The receptor was isolated from a woman aged 18-29 years in good health and CMV-seropositive. The chain's CDR3 is CASRATGNSGEQYF. In DNA form, the CDR3 reads TGTGCCAGCAGGGCGACAGGGAACTCCGGAGAGCAGTACTTC.